Sequencing of this T cell receptor (beta chain) was carried out in a study of blood T cell repertoires in COVID-19. Study information: Whether acute or convalescent, the COVID-19 samples came from the United States, Italy and Spain. Nucleic acid was either cDNA or gDNA, and it came from T cells, B-cell-depleted T cells, or PBMCs.

The CDR3 runs to 13 residues. Per the germline V gene, CDR1 is MNHEY and CDR2 is SVGEGT. Trimming took 5 bases from V and 1 from J, leaving 8 bases between them. As processed by the authors: How many nucleated cells were present was estimated from reference gene primer amplification. The repertoire was sequenced with immunoSEQ multiplex PCR; TCRdb's copy has only in-frame clones and lacks some. V and J calls and clone size follow that table, whereas D and trimming were derived from the DNA. The sample has some 190,000 clones, around four fifths seen once; the top ten hold around 21%. The receptor comes from a human donor in a cohort sampled during active COVID-19. The chain joins TRBV6-2 or TRBV6-3 to TRBJ1-2; the D gene is possibly TRBD1 (5 bases). The sample comprised peripheral blood. This CDR3 reads CASSQDSNYGYTF. As DNA, the CDR3 is TGTGCCAGCAGTCAAGACAGTAACTATGGCTACACCTTC.